The next 23 T cell receptor beta chains were all read from a single sample in a study of CD8+ T cells in alopecia areata. The treatment: oral pan-JAK inhibitor, 5-10 mg twice daily. RNA was isolated and reverse transcribed to cDNA, the sequencing template. Libraries were prepared by immunoSEQ multiplex PCR; TCRdb keeps only in-frame clonotypes and omits some of them. The sample contains over 150,000 clones, 58% of which appear only once. The source was CD4+ T cells sorted from blood, collected at week 24, from a patient treated with tofacitinib. Every receptor here comes from a human donor with alopecia areata.

The V gene is TRBV7-2, the J gene TRBJ2-5; 14 nucleotides line up with TRBD2. The CDR3 spans 17 residues. V lost 5 bases and J lost 5; bases outside the gene matches: 10. Looked up from germline, CDR1 is SGHTA and CDR2 is FQGNSA. The DNA for the CDR3 is TGTGCCAGCAGCCCGGGGACTAGCGGGGGTAGTCATGAGACCCAGTACTTC. It codes for CASSPGTSGGSHETQYF. Drawing the rest from reference TRBV7-2 and TRBJ2-5, the complete variable domain is GAGVSQSPSNKVTEKGKDVELRCDPISGHTALYWYRQSLGQGLEFLIYFQGNSAPDKSGLPSDRFSAERTGGSVSTLTIQRTQQEDSAVYLCASSPGTSGGSHETQYFGPGTRLLVL.

The chain joins TRBV15 to TRBJ2-7; D is possibly TRBD1 (5 bases). V lost 4 bases, J lost 3 bases, and 7 bases lay in between. Germline V lookup: CDR1 LNHNV, CDR2 YYDKDF (reference sequence). The CDR3 totals 12 residues. CDR3 region: CATSTTDYEQYF. DNA of the CDR3: TGTGCCACCAGCACGACAGACTACGAGCAGTACTTC.

This clone was found a few times. V and J are TRBV2 and TRBJ1-4; D ambiguous. The V gene's germline CDR1 is SNHLY and CDR2 FYNNEI. The V gene lost 6 bases and the J gene lost 5 bases, with 10 bases spanning the gap. This CDR3 region has 13 residues. The CDR3 loop is CASRASINEKLFF. For the CDR3, the DNA is TGTGCCAGCAGAGCCAGCATAAATGAAAAACTGTTTTTT.

The chain employs TRBV25-1 and TRBJ2-7; D perhaps matches TRBD2 (5 bases). V lost 5 bases, J lost 7 bases, and 15 bases lay in between. CDR1 and CDR2 (germline): MGHDK, SYGVNS. This CDR3 contains 13 residues. The CDR3 region is CASSLIGVEEQYF. As DNA, the CDR3 is TGTGCCAGCAGTCTGATCGGGGTAGAAGAGCAGTACTTC.

The chain couples TRBV6-5 to TRBJ2-3; 9 bases are a match to TRBD2. The germline V gene has CDR1 MNHEY and CDR2 SVGAGI. This CDR3 has 16 amino acids. V trimming: 0 bases; J trimming: 2 bases; junction bases outside the gene matches: 3. CDR3 sequence: CASSYSGTSFTDTQYF. The CDR3 nucleotides read TGTGCCAGCAGTTACTCGGGGACTAGCTTCACAGATACGCAGTATTTT.

The CDR3 region has the DNA TGTGCCAGCAGCCACCGCCCGACTAGCGGGGGTAACTGGGGTGAGCAGTTCTTC. Protein: CASSHRPTSGGNWGEQFF. V usage is TRBV4-2 and J usage is TRBJ2-1, with 12 bases that match TRBD2. The CDR3 is 18 amino acids. Germline lookup yields CDR1 LGHNA and CDR2 YNFKEQ. Trimming removed 3 bases from V and 9 bases from J; junction bases left unmatched: 15.

This clone was counted between two and nine times. The genes are TRBV4-3 and TRBJ1-5; D not certain. Germline V gene lookup returns CDR1 LGHNA and CDR2 YSLEER. V was shortened by 0 bases and J by 7 bases, with 7 bases between the two germline ends. CDR3 length: 13 amino acids. The CDR3 reads CASSQELRQPQHF. The CDR3, as DNA: TGCGCCAGCAGCCAAGAGTTGCGGCAGCCCCAGCATTTT.

The V call is TRBV30, the J call TRBJ2-5; D uncertain. The CDR3 length is 13 residues. V was shortened by 2 bases and J by 2 bases, with 9 bases between the two germline ends. Germline CDR1 is GTSNPN and CDR2 is SVGIG (reference sequence). CDR3 sequence: CAWSKGTQETQYF. The CDR3, as DNA: TGTGCCTGGAGTAAAGGAACACAAGAGACCCAGTACTTC. Based on the CDR3 plus reference TRBV30 and TRBJ2-5, the full variable domain is SQTIHQWPATLVQPVGSPLSLECTVEGTSNPNLYWYRQAAGRGLQLLFYSVGIGQISSEVPQNLSASRPQDRQFILSSKKLLLSDSGFYLCAWSKGTQETQYFGPGTRLLVL.

The chain combines TRBV7-2 with TRBJ2-1; D unresolved. The germline V and J ends were trimmed by 1 base and 9 bases, with 10 bases remaining between them. The CDR3 length is 13 residues. In germline, CDR1 is SGHTA, CDR2 FQGNSA. CDR3 DNA sequence: TGTGCCAGCAGCTTAGTCTCTAGTGGTGAGCAGTTCTTC. It translates to CASSLVSSGEQFF.

V usage is TRBV5-1 and J usage is TRBJ2-5; D possibly corresponds to TRBD1 (5 bases). Trimming cost V 3 bases and J 1 base, with 10 bases left between them. There are 14 residues in the CDR3. Per the germline V gene, CDR1 is SGHRS and CDR2 is YFSETQ. The CDR3 sequence is CASSYTGVQETQYF. The CDR3 DNA is TGCGCCAGCAGCTACACAGGAGTCCAAGAGACCCAGTACTTC.

This chain's CDR3 is CASSVTGSGELFF. In DNA, the CDR3 is TGCGCCAGCAGCGTTACAGGGTCCGGGGAGCTGTTTTTT. The rearrangement links TRBV5-1 to TRBJ2-2, with D possibly being TRBD1 (6 bases). CDR1 and CDR2 (germline): SGHRS, YFSETQ. CDR3 size: 13 residues. Trimming shortened V by 4 bases and J by 6 bases, and 10 bases separated the two germline ends.

The CDR3 protein is CACPGGSNYGYTF. CDR3 bases: TGTGCCTGTCCAGGGGGATCTAACTATGGCTACACCTTC. The chain is built from TRBV30 and TRBJ1-2, with 7 bases matching TRBD1. V was pared by 6 bases and J by 0 bases, with 4 bases of the junction left unmatched. There are 13 residues in the CDR3. Germline CDR1 reads GTSNPN; CDR2 reads SVGIG (reference sequence).

The chain combines TRBV11-2 with TRBJ2-3, with D perhaps matching TRBD1 (6 bases). The CDR3 loop spans 16 amino acids. Trimming cost V 5 bases and J 3 bases, with 18 bases left between them. Germline-derived CDR1 and CDR2 are SGHAT and FQNNGV. The CDR3 region has the DNA TGTGCCAGCAGCATCACAGGGTTGGGGTTGACAGATACGCAGTATTTT. Translation: CASSITGLGLTDTQYF.

The chain combines TRBV7-2 with TRBJ2-7; D might be TRBD2 (6 bases). This CDR3 has 15 amino acids. CDR1 and CDR2 from the germline V gene are SGHTA and FQGNSA. Trimming took 5 bases from V and 5 from J, leaving 19 bases between them. The CDR3 DNA reads as TGTGCCAGCAGCCCCCGTCCCCGGGACTCTAACGAGCAGTACTTC. Amino acid sequence: CASSPRPRDSNEQYF.

CDR3 nucleotides: TGTGCCAGCAGCTCTGAAGGGCGGCAGCCCCAGCATTTT. Translating gives CASSSEGRQPQHF. The chain recombines TRBV4-2 with TRBJ1-5; D gene ambiguous. Germline V gene sequence: CDR1 LGHNA, CDR2 YNFKEQ. V was clipped by 5 bases and J by 7 bases, with 12 bases between them. The CDR3 has 13 amino acids.

The chain joins TRBV7-9 to TRBJ2-1, with 9 bases identical to TRBD2. J was trimmed by 8 bases and V by 1 base; bases with no gene match: 6. The CDR3 is 15 amino acids. Per germline, CDR1 SEHNR and CDR2 FQNEAQ (reference sequence). CDR3 sequence reads: CASSLVSGRSYEQFF. The CDR3 coding sequence is TGTGCCAGCAGCTTAGTTAGCGGGAGATCGTATGAGCAGTTCTTC. Based on the CDR3 plus reference TRBV7-9 and TRBJ2-1, the full variable domain is DTGVSQNPRHKITKRGQNVTFRCDPISEHNRLYWYRQTLGQGPEFLTYFQNEAQLEKSRLLSDRFSAERPKGSFSTLEIQRTEQGDSAMYLCASSLVSGRSYEQFFGPGTRLTVL.

V gene TRBV29-1 combines with J gene TRBJ1-5; unclear D gene. V was pared by 7 bases and J by 6 bases, with 13 bases between. CDR1 SQVTM and CDR2 ANQGSEA come from the germline V gene. The CDR3 loop spans 12 amino acids. CDR3 residues: CSAIVGGQPQHF. DNA of the CDR3: TGCAGCGCGATCGTTGGAGGTCAGCCCCAGCATTTT.

This rearrangement joins TRBV10-3 to TRBJ2-5, with D perhaps TRBD2 (6 bases). The CDR3 is made up of 15 amino acids. Germline loops: CDR1 ENHRY, CDR2 SYGVKD. The V end lost 4 bases, the J end lost 1 base, and 13 bases lay between the germline ends. CDR3 in DNA: TGTGCCATCAGTGGGGTTCGAGCGGGCCAAGAGACCCAGTACTTC. It codes for CAISGVRAGQETQYF.

This clone was observed a few times. The chain uses TRBV7-3 and TRBJ2-2; the match to TRBD1 covers 7 bases. This CDR3 spans 16 amino acids. J was trimmed by 1 base and V by 4 bases; bases with no gene match: 6. Germline V gives CDR1 SGHTA, CDR2 FQGTGA. CDR3 DNA sequence: TGTGCCAGCAGCTCGGGGACAGCCCTGAACACCGGGGAGCTGTTTTTT. It is translated as CASSSGTALNTGELFF.

This chain connects TRBV6-6 to TRBJ1-2; TRBD1 is a possible D gene (5 bases). Deletions cut 6 bases from V and 4 bases from J, with 12 bases between. The CDR3 runs to 13 residues. Germline V lookup: CDR1 MNHNY, CDR2 SVGAGI (reference sequence). The DNA for the CDR3 is TGTGCCAGCAGCCCGGCGGGGGGCTATGGCTACACCTTC. Translated, it gives CASSPAGGYGYTF.

The chain couples TRBV5-4 to TRBJ1-6; 9 bases are shared with TRBD1. This CDR3 is built from 15 residues. V lost 2 bases, J lost 7 bases, and 4 bases stayed unmatched. Looked up from germline, CDR1 is SGHNT and CDR2 is YYREEE (reference sequence). The CDR3 DNA reads TGTGCCAGCAGCTTTCCCGGGACAGGGAATTCACCCCTCCACTTT. Amino acids: CASSFPGTGNSPLHF.

A few counts support this clone. The rearrangement links TRBV18 to TRBJ2-7; D may be TRBD1 (6 bases). Trimming pared 1 base from V and 1 base from J, leaving 14 bases between. Germline CDR1 reads KGHSH; CDR2 reads LQKENI. There are 16 residues in the CDR3. In DNA form, the CDR3 reads TGTGCCAGCTCACCACAGGGGGAGATGGGATCCTACGAGCAGTACTTC. Its protein is CASSPQGEMGSYEQYF.

This rearrangement joins TRBV4-1 to TRBJ1-2; maybe TRBD1 (6 bases). Per the germline V gene, CDR1 is MGHRA and CDR2 is YSYEKL. V lost 3 bases and J 0 bases, leaving 17 bases between the germline ends. This CDR3 comprises 17 residues. The CDR3 here is CASSQPKTGPTNYGYTF. CDR3 nucleotides: TGCGCCAGCAGCCAGCCCAAGACAGGCCCCACTAACTATGGCTACACCTTC.